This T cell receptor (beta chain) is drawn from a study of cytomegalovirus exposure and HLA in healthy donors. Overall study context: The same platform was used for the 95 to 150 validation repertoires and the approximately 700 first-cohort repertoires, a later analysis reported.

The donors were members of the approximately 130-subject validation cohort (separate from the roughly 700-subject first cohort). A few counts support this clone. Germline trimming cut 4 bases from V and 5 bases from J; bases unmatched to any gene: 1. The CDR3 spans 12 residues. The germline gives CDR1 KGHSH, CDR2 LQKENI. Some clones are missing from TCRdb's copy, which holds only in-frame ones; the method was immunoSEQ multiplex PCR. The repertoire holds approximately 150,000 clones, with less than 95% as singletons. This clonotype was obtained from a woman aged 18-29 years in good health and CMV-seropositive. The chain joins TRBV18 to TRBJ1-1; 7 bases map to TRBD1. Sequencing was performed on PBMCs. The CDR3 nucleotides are TGTGCCAGCTCACAACAGGGGACTGAAGCTTTCTTT. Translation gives CASSQQGTEAFF.